The 14 T cell receptor beta chains below were found in one sample sequenced in a study of post-analysis software for immune sequencing data. Every TCR beta cDNA library bore unique molecular identifiers. One entry per CDR3 protein results from TCRdb running MiXCR on the PCR reads. There are fewer than 850,000 distinct CDR3 sequences in the sample; 30% occur only once, and approximately 0.6% lies in the top ten. For these TCRs, the target antigens are not known. Study-wide points: Among about 5 TRBV segments more frequent in patients than controls were TRBV5-6, TRBV5-1 and TRBV20-1.

The sequenced sample consisted of blood. These receptors all stem from a girl between 5 and 17 years old with multiple sclerosis.

With regard to this clonotype: One junction end disagrees with the germline gene, perhaps due to a read error. The J gene is TRBJ2-3, the V gene TRBV3-1; no clear D gene. CDR1 and CDR2 from the germline V gene are LGHDT and YNNKEL (reference sequence). CDR3 length: 13 residues. CDR3 loop: CVSSRSLVHTQYF. As DNA, the CDR3 is TGTGTCAGCAGCCGGAGTTTAGTCCATACGCAGTATTTT.

The sample holds many counts of this clonotype. The chain combines TRBV4-3 with TRBJ2-1; 8 nucleotides align to TRBD2. V shed 6 bases and J 6 bases; nucleotides not matched to a gene: 7. The CDR3 contains 14 residues. Germline V lookup: CDR1 LGHNA, CDR2 YSLEER. The CDR3 reads CASSRLAGANEQFF. In nucleotides, the CDR3 is TGCGCCAGCAGTAGGCTAGCGGGCGCCAATGAGCAGTTCTTC.

This rearrangement joins TRBV5-1 to TRBJ2-1; 9 positions agree with TRBD1. CDR1 and CDR2 from the germline V gene are SGHRS and YFSETQ. J lost 5 bases, V lost 7 bases, and 10 bases had no gene match. The CDR3 consists of 15 residues. CDR3 sequence (DNA): TGCGCCAGCCTTCTTTCCGGGACAGGGAACAATGAGCAGTTCTTC. Protein: CASLLSGTGNNEQFF.

This chain joins TRBV4-2 and TRBJ1-1, with D possibly being TRBD1 (5 bases). Germline CDR1 LGHNA, CDR2 YNFKEQ. This CDR3 is 15 amino acids long. Trimming cost V 5 bases and J 2 bases, with 15 bases left between them. The CDR3 DNA is TGTGCCAGCAGCTTAATGGGGCGCCGAAACACTGAAGCTTTCTTT. Protein: CASSLMGRRNTEAFF.

The table lists this clonotype with a few counts. The chain employs TRBV13 and TRBJ1-1, with 7 bases that match TRBD1. The length of the CDR3 is 12 residues. The germline V gene encodes CDR1 PRHDT and CDR2 FYEKMQ (reference sequence). Germline trimming cut 5 bases from V and 11 bases from J; bases unmatched to any gene: 8. The CDR3 DNA is TGTGCCAGCAGCAGACCCGGGACAGAGGCTTTCTTT. It specifies CASSRPGTEAFF.

This sequence joins TRBV7-9 and TRBJ1-5; D is uncertain. This CDR3 comprises 16 residues. Trimming took 9 bases from V and 2 from J, leaving 20 bases between them. The V gene's germline CDR1 is SEHNR and CDR2 FQNEAQ (reference sequence). The CDR3 here is CASSRSAGEGNQPQHF. CDR3 bases: TGTGCCAGTAGCCGGTCAGCTGGGGAAGGCAATCAGCCCCAGCATTTT. Full variable domain (remainder filled in from reference TRBV7-9 and TRBJ1-5): DTGVSQNPRHKITKRGQNVTFRCDPISEHNRLYWYRQTLGQGPEFLTYFQNEAQLEKSRLLSDRFSAERPKGSFSTLEIQRTEQGDSAMYLCASSRSAGEGNQPQHFGDGTRLSIL.

This chain joins TRBV7-2 and TRBJ1-6; D remains ambiguous. Germline V gives CDR1 SGHTA, CDR2 FQGNSA. The V end lost 1 base, the J end lost 10 bases, and 8 bases lay between the germline ends. The CDR3 spans 13 residues. The CDR3, as DNA: TGTGCCAGCAGCTTAGTGGGTTGGTCACCCCTCCACTTT. Residues: CASSLVGWSPLHF.

This clonotype was seen once. V and J are TRBV5-1 and TRBJ2-7; possible D gene TRBD1, 6 bases. This CDR3 contains 15 residues. Germline V gene lookup returns CDR1 SGHRS and CDR2 YFSETQ. V was cut by 2 bases and J by 1 base, with 13 bases left in between. In DNA, the CDR3 is TGCGCCAGCAGCTTAGACAGGCCGAGTTCCTACGAGCAGTACTTC. Protein sequence: CASSLDRPSSYEQYF.

This clonotype has only a few counts. The rearrangement uses TRBV28 and TRBJ2-5; maybe TRBD2 (5 bases). The germline gives CDR1 MDHEN, CDR2 SYDVKM. With 3 bases removed from V and 5 bases from J, the gap between germline ends came to 13 bases. The CDR3 runs 14 residues. CDR3 sequence (DNA): TGTGCCAGCAGTTTCCCCCGAGGGCGGGAGACCCAGTACTTC. This encodes CASSFPRGRETQYF. The full variable domain, in which reference TRBV28 and TRBJ2-5 provide the parts outside the CDR3, is DVKVTQSSRYLVKRTGEKVFLECVQDMDHENMFWYRQDPGLGLRLIYFSYDVKMKEKGDIPEGYSVSREKKERFSLILESASTNQTSMYLCASSFPRGRETQYFGPGTRLLVL.

The chain uses TRBV12-3 or TRBV12-4 and TRBJ1-2; 11 nucleotides align to TRBD1. The trim removed 6 bases at V and 4 bases at J, leaving 13 bases unmatched. The CDR3 loop spans 17 amino acids. In DNA, the CDR3 is TGTGCCAGCAGCCGGGACAGGGGGACCCAGGGGGTCTATGGCTACACCTTC. This gives the protein CASSRDRGTQGVYGYTF.

The V gene is TRBV28, the J gene TRBJ2-1; D gene uncertain. Germline-derived CDR1 and CDR2 are MDHEN and SYDVKM. Trimming took 2 bases from V and 8 from J, leaving 13 bases between them. The length of the CDR3 is 14 residues. The CDR3 DNA reads TGTGCCAGCAGTTTACTGGTCGCCTTTTATGAGCAGTTCTTC. It is translated as CASSLLVAFYEQFF.

In its sample, this clonotype was seen a few times. The V and J genes are TRBV10-1 and TRBJ2-5; a weak D match, TRBD2 (6 bases). Trimming stripped 1 base from V and 5 bases from J, with 14 bases between. This CDR3 has 15 residues. CDR1 WNHNN and CDR2 SYGVQD come from the germline V gene (reference sequence). In DNA form, the CDR3 reads TGCGCCAGCAGTGAGTTTTCGCAGGGAGGTGAGACCCAGTACTTC. Residues: CASSEFSQGGETQYF.

The chain recombines TRBV12-3 or TRBV12-4 with TRBJ2-1, with 9 positions matching TRBD2. The V and J ends lost 3 bases and 5 bases, in that order; junction bases with no gene match: 8. This CDR3 is 16 amino acids long. CDR3 sequence: CASSFTAGGTNNEQFF. The CDR3 nucleotides read TGTGCCAGCAGTTTCACAGCGGGAGGTACTAACAATGAGCAGTTCTTC.

The chain joins TRBV29-1 to TRBJ2-3; 7 nucleotides agree with TRBD2. Germline CDR1 is SQVTM and CDR2 is ANQGSEA. V dropped 5 bases and J dropped 2; count of bases not matched to a gene: 7. This CDR3 is built from 14 residues. The CDR3 DNA sequence: TGCAGCGTTTGGCTCGGGGGGTCCACAGATACGCAGTATTTT. Its protein is CSVWLGGSTDTQYF.